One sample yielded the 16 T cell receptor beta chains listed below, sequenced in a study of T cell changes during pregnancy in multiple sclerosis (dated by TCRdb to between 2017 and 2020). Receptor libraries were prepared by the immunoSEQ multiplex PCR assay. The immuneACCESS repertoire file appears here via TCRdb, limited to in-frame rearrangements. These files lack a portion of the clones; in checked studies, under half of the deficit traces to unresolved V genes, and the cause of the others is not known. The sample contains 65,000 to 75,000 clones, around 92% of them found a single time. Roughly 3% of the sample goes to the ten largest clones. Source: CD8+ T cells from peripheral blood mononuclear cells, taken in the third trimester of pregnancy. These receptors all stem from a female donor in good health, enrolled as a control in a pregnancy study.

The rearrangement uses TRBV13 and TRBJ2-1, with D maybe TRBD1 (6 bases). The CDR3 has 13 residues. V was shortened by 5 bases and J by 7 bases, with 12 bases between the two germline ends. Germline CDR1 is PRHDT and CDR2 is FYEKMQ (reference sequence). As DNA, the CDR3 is TGTGCCAGCAGCCAGGGGAAGTATAATGAGCAGTTCTTC. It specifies CASSQGKYNEQFF.

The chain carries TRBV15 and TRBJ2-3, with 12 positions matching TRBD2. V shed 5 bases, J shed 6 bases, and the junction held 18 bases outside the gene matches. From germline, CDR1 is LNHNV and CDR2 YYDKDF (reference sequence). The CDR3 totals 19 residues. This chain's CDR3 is CATSPRGRQLAGGSDTQYF. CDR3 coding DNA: TGTGCCACCAGCCCAAGAGGTAGACAACTAGCGGGGGGTTCGGATACGCAGTATTTT.

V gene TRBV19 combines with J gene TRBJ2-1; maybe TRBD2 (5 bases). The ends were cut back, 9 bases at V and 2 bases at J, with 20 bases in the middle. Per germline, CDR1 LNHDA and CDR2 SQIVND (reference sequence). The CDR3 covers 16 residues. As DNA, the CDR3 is TGTGCCAGCCGTCCCGCCAGGACTGCCCCCTACAATGAGCAGTTCTTC. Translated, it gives CASRPARTAPYNEQFF.

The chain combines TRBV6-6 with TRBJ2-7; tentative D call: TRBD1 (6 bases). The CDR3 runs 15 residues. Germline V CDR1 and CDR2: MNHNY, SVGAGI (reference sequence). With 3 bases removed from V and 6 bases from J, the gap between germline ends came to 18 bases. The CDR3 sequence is CASSYRGDRPTEQYF. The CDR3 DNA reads TGTGCCAGCAGTTATCGGGGCGACAGGCCGACCGAGCAGTACTTC.

The DNA for the CDR3 is TGTGCCAGCAGCTCCTACGGGGGGTCGGGAAAGACCCAGTACTTC. Its translation: CASSSYGGSGKTQYF. This chain uses TRBV5-6 with TRBJ2-5, with 7 bases lining up with TRBD2. Germline trimming cut 3 bases from V and 6 bases from J; bases unmatched to any gene: 11. CDR1 is SGHDT and CDR2 is YYEEEE in the germline V gene. This CDR3 has 15 residues.

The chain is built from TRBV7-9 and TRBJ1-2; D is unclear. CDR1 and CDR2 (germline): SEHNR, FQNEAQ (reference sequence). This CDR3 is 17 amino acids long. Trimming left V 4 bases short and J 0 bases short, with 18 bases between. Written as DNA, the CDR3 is TGTGCCAGCAGCTCCCCCGGCGGCGTCGGAGCTAACTATGGCTACACCTTC. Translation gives CASSSPGGVGANYGYTF.

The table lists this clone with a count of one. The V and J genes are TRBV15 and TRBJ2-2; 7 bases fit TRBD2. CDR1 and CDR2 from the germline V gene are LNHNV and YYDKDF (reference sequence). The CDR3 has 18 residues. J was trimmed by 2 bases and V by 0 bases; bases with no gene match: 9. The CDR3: CATSRDPRASGNTGELFF. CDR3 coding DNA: TGTGCCACCAGCAGAGATCCACGGGCTAGCGGAAACACCGGGGAGCTGTTTTTT.

This CDR3 reads CATSGEGTEAFF. The CDR3 DNA follows: TGTGCCACCTCAGGGGAAGGAACTGAAGCTTTCTTT. This sequence joins TRBV7-9 and TRBJ1-1, with D maybe TRBD1 (6 bases). Germline V gene lookup returns CDR1 SEHNR and CDR2 FQNEAQ (reference sequence). This CDR3 has 12 residues. V shed 10 bases and J shed 5 bases, with 14 bases lying between them. The full variable domain, with the rest looked up from reference TRBV7-9 and TRBJ1-1, is DTGVSQNPRHKITKRGQNVTFRCDPISEHNRLYWYRQTLGQGPEFLTYFQNEAQLEKSRLLSDRFSAERPKGSFSTLEIQRTEQGDSAMYLCATSGEGTEAFFGQGTRLTVV.

The CDR3 reads CASSGGGSSYEQYF. The CDR3 bases are TGTGCCAGCAGCGGGGGGGGGAGCTCCTACGAGCAGTACTTC. V gene TRBV11-3 combines with J gene TRBJ2-7, with TRBD2 matching 7 bases. This CDR3 has 14 residues. The V segment lost 5 bases and the J segment 0 bases; nucleotides outside the gene matches: 4. Germline CDR1 is SGHNT and CDR2 is YENEEA.

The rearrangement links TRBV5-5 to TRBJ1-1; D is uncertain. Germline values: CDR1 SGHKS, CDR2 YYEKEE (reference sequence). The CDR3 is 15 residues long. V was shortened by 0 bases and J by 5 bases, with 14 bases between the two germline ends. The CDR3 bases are TGTGCCAGCAGCTTGGCCATTATTTCGGGGACTGAAGCTTTCTTT. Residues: CASSLAIISGTEAFF.

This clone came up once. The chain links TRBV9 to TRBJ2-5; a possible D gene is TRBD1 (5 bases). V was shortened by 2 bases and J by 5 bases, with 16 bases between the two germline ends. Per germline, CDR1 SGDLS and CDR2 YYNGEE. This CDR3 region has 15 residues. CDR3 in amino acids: CASSVSPGFGETQYF. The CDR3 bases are TGTGCCAGCAGCGTCTCTCCAGGGTTTGGGGAGACCCAGTACTTC.

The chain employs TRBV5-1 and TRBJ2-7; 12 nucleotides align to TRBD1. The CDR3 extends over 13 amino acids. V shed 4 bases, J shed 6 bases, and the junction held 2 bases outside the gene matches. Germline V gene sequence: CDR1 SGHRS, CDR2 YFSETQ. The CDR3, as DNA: TGCGCCAGCAGCCCGGGACAGGGGGCCGAGCAGTACTTC. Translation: CASSPGQGAEQYF.

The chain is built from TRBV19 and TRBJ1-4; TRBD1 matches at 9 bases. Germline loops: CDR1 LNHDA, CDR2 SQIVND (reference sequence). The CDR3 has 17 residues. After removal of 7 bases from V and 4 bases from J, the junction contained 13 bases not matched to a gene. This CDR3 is CASTPGTGRGLNEKLFF. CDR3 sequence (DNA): TGTGCCAGTACCCCCGGGACAGGGAGGGGCCTTAATGAAAAACTGTTTTTT.

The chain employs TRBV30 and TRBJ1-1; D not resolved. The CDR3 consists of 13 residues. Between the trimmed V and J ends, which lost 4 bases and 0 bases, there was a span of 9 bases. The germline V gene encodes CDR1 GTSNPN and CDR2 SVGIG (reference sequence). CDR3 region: CAWIPGMNTEAFF. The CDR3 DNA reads TGTGCCTGGATCCCAGGAATGAACACTGAAGCTTTCTTT.

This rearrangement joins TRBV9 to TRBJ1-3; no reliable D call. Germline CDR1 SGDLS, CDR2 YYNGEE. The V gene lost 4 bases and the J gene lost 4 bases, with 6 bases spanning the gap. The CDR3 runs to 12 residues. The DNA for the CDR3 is TGTGCCAGCAGCCCGGGGGGAAACACCATATATTTT. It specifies CASSPGGNTIYF. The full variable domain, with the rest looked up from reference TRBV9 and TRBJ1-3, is DSGVTQTPKHLITATGQRVTLRCSPRSGDLSVYWYQQSLDQGLQFLIQYYNGEERAKGNILERFSAQQFPDLHSELNLSSLELGDSALYFCASSPGGNTIYFGEGSWLTVV.

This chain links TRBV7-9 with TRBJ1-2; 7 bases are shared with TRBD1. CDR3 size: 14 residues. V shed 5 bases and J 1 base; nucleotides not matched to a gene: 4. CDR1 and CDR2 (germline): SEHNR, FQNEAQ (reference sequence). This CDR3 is CASSAGTDNYGYTF. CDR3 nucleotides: TGTGCCAGCAGCGCGGGGACAGATAACTATGGCTACACCTTC.